This T cell receptor beta chain was recorded in a study of cytomegalovirus exposure and HLA in healthy donors. Overall study findings and caveats: Judged likely to be a sequencing artifact was a cluster of highly shared sequence variants.

Turning to this clone: What it binds is unknown.

The PCR made use of 60 Vbeta and 13 Jbeta primers. Libraries were prepared by immunoSEQ multiplex PCR; TCRdb keeps only in-frame clonotypes and omits some of them. Of 110,000 to 150,000 clones listed, roughly 73% are singletons. The CDR3 is made up of 18 amino acids. Germline lookup yields CDR1 SEHNR and CDR2 FQNEAQ (reference sequence). V trimming: 2 bases; J trimming: 4 bases; junction bases outside the gene matches: 10. This receptor was obtained from a man between 40 and 49 years old in good health and CMV-seronegative. V is TRBV7-9 and J is TRBJ1-5; 11 bases line up with TRBD1. Specimen: PBMCs. CDR3: CASSLSLRTGGRNQPQHF. CDR3 nucleotides: TGTGCCAGCAGCTTATCCCTCAGGACAGGGGGCCGGAATCAGCCCCAGCATTTT.